The clone carrying this T cell receptor beta chain was observed a single time. As yet, its antigen is unknown. It was after approximately 11 days of culture that CD4+ T cells were isolated. Two doses of BNT162b2 or mRNA-1273 vaccine were administered to participants. The study found no prior SARS-CoV-2 infection in the vaccine recipients, who tested negative for nucleocapsid antibodies. Germline values: CDR1 SNHLY, CDR2 FYNNEI. Trimming at V came to 8 bases and at J to 6 bases, leaving 6 bases not matched to a gene. The CDR3 spans 14 residues. TCRdb's table, derived via immunoSEQ multiplex PCR, lists solely in-frame clones and lacks some. The data contain tens of thousands of clones, approximately 73% of them singletons. The sample is drawn from a study of vaccination effects on CD4 cells after COVID-19.

The receptor was isolated from a human donor who received a COVID-19 vaccine. The source was CD4+ T cells from PBMCs cultured without peptide, collected after COVID-19 vaccination. The chain has TRBV2 and TRBJ2-2, with 10 bases matching TRBD1. The CDR3 sequence is CASGTGVSAGELFF. In DNA form, the CDR3 reads TGTGCCAGCGGGACAGGGGTGTCAGCCGGGGAGCTGTTTTTT.